The sequence of this T cell receptor beta chain was determined in a study of response to subunit inactivated influenza vaccine. Findings of the study overall: Each seasonal influenza vaccination, the authors suggested, recruits few new T cells.

This CDR3 comprises 15 residues. V lost 9 bases, J lost 4 bases, and 7 bases stayed unmatched. CDR1 and CDR2 (germline): KGHDR, SFDVKD. TCRdb independently ran MiXCR on the RT-PCR reads; one entry per CDR3 protein. The sample yields hundreds of thousands of distinct CDR3 sequences, roughly 20% seen once. For this clonotype: The antigen is not known.

The source is a man aged 50 to 59 who received an inactivated influenza vaccine. Here the sequenced sample was PBMCs from blood, taken more than 4 days after vaccination. This chain links TRBV24-1 with TRBJ2-1, with 11 bases aligning to TRBD2. The chain's CDR3 is CATELAGGEYNEQFF. The CDR3 nucleotides read TGTGCCACCGAATTAGCGGGAGGGGAATACAATGAGCAGTTCTTC.